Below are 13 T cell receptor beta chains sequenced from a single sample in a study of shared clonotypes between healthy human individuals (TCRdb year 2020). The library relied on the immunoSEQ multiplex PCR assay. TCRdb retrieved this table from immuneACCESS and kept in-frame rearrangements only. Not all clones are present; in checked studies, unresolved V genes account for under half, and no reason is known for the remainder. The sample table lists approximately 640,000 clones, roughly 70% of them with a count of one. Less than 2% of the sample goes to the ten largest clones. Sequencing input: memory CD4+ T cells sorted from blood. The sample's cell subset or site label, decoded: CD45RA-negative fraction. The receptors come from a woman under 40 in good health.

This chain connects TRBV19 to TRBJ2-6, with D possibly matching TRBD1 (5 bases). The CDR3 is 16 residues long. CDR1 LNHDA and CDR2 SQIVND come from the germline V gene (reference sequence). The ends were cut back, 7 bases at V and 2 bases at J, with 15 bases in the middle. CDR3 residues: CASTKGVRAGANVLTF. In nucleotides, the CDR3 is TGTGCCAGTACAAAAGGGGTTCGGGCTGGGGCCAACGTCCTGACTTTC.

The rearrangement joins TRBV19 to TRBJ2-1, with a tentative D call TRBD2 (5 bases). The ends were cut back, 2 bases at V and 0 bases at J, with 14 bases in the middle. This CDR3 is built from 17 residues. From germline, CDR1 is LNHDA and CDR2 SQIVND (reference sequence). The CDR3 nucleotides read TGTGCCAGTAGTATACCCAGTGGCGGGTTCTCCTACAATGAGCAGTTCTTC. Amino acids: CASSIPSGGFSYNEQFF. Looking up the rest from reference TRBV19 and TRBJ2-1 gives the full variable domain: DGGITQSPKYLFRKEGQNVTLSCEQNLNHDAMYWYRQDPGQGLRLIYYSQIVNDFQKGDIAEGYSVSREKKESFPLTVTSAQKNPTAFYLCASSIPSGGFSYNEQFFGPGTRLTVL.

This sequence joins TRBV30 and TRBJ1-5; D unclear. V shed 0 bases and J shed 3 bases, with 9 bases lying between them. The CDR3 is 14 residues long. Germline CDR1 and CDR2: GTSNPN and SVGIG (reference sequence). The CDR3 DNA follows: TGTGCCTGGAGTGTAAGAGGGCTCAATCAGCCCCAGCATTTT. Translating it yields CAWSVRGLNQPQHF. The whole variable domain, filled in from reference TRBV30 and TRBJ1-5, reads SQTIHQWPATLVQPVGSPLSLECTVEGTSNPNLYWYRQAAGRGLQLLFYSVGIGQISSEVPQNLSASRPQDRQFILSSKKLLLSDSGFYLCAWSVRGLNQPQHFGDGTRLSIL.

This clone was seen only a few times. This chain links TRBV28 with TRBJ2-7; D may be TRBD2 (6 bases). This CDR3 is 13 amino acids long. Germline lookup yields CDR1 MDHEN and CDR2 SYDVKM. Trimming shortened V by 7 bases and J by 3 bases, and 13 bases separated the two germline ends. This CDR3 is CASILSGDYEQYF. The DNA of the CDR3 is TGTGCCAGCATTCTTAGCGGAGACTACGAGCAGTACTTC.

For the CDR3, the DNA is TGCGCCAGCAGTTTTGGGGAGACCCAGTACTTC. Translation gives CASSFGETQYF. This sequence joins TRBV10-2 and TRBJ2-5; no definite D call. The CDR3 consists of 11 residues. V was pared by 5 bases and J by 5 bases, with 6 bases between. Germline V gene data show CDR1 as WSHSY and CDR2 as SAAADI.

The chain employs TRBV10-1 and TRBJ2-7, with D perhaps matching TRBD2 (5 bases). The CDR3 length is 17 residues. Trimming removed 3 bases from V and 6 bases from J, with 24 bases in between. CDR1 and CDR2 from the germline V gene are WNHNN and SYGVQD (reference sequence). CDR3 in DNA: TGCGCCAGCAGTGACAGGACTCCCGCATGCCTTTGGTCCGAGCAGTACTTC. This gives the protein CASSDRTPACLWSEQYF.

The CDR3 coding sequence is TGTGCCAGTCGGGCCGTTAGTCGAGAGACCCAGTACTTC. Its translation: CASRAVSRETQYF. The chain joins TRBV19 to TRBJ2-5; D is ambiguous. With 8 bases removed from V and 4 bases from J, the gap between germline ends came to 14 bases. The CDR3 is 13 amino acids. Per the germline V gene, CDR1 is LNHDA and CDR2 is SQIVND (reference sequence).

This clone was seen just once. This chain's CDR3 is CASSLALGTDTQYF. CDR3 sequence (DNA): TGTGCCAGCAGCTTAGCCCTCGGCACAGATACGCAGTATTTT. This chain connects TRBV11-2 to TRBJ2-3, with D unclear. Between the trimmed V and J ends, which lost 1 base and 1 base, there was a span of 6 bases. Germline CDR1 SGHAT, CDR2 FQNNGV. This CDR3 contains 14 residues.

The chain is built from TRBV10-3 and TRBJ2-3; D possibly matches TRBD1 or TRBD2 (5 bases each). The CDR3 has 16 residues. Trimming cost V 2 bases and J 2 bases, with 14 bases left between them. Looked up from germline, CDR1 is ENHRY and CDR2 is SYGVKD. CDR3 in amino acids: CAISEGGRSHTDTQYF. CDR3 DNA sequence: TGTGCCATCAGTGAGGGGGGTCGAAGTCACACAGATACGCAGTATTTT.

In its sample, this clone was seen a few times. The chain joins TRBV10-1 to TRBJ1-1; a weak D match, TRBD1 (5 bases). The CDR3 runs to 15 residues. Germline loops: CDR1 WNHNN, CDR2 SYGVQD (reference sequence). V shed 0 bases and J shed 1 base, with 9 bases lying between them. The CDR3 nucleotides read TGCGCCAGCAGTGAGTCCAGGGCTTCGAACACTGAAGCTTTCTTT. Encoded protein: CASSESRASNTEAFF.

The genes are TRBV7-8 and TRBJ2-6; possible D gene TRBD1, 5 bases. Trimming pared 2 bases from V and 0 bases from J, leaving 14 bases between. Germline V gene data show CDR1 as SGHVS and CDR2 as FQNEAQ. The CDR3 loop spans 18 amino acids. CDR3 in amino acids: CASSLRKRGFSGANVLTF. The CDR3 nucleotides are TGTGCCAGCAGCTTAAGGAAAAGGGGTTTCTCTGGGGCCAACGTCCTGACTTTC.

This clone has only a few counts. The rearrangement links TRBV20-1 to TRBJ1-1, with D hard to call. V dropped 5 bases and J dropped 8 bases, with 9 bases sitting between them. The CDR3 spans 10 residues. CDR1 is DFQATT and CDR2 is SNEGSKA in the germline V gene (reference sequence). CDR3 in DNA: TGCAGTGCTTTGGACGTAGAAGCTTTCTTT. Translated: CSALDVEAFF.

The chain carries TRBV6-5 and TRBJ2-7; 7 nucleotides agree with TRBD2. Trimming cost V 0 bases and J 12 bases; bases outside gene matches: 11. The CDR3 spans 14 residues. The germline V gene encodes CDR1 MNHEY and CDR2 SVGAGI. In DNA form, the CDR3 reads TGTGCCAGCAGTTACTCGAGCGGGGTCCCCCGGCTGTACTTC. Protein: CASSYSSGVPRLYF.